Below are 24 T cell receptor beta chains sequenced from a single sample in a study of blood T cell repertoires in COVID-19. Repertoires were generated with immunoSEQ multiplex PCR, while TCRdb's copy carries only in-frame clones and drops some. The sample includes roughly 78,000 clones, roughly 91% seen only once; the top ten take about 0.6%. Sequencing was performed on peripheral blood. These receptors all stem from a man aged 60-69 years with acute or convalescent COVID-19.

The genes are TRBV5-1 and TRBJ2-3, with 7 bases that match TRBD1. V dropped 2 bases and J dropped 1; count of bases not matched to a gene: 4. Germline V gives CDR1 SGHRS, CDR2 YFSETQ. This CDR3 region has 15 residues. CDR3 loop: CASSLGQDRTDTQYF. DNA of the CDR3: TGCGCCAGCAGCTTAGGACAGGATCGCACAGATACGCAGTATTTT.

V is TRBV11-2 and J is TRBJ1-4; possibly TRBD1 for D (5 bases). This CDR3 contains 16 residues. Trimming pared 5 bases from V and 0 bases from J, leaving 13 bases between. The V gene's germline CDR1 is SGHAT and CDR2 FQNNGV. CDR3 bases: TGTGCCAGCAGCCGCGGGGGACGGGCAACTAATGAAAAACTGTTTTTT. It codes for CASSRGGRATNEKLFF.

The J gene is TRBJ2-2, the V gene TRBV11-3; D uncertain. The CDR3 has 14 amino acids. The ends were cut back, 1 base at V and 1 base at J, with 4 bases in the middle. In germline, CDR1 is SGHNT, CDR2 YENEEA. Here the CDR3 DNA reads TGTGCCAGCAGCTTAGGACAGAACACCGGGGAGCTGTTTTTT. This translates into CASSLGQNTGELFF.

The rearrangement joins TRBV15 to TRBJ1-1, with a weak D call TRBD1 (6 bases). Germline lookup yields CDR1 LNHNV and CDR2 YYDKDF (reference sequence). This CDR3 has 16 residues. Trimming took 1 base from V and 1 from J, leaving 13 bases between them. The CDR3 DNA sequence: TGTGCCACCAGCAGAGCGAAACAGGGTTCGAACACTGAAGCTTTCTTT. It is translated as CATSRAKQGSNTEAFF.

As DNA, the CDR3 is TGTGCCAGCAGCTTAGTTTTGGCTAGCGGGAATGACCAGTACTTC. Its protein is CASSLVLASGNDQYF. This sequence joins TRBV11-2 and TRBJ2-5; 9 bases agree with TRBD2. Germline V CDR1 and CDR2: SGHAT, FQNNGV. With V trimmed by 1 base and J by 10 bases, 10 bases remained unmatched. The CDR3 extends over 15 amino acids.

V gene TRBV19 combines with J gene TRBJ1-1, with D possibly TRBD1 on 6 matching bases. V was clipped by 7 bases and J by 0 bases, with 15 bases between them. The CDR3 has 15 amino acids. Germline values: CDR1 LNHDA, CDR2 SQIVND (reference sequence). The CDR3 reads CASTGGGGLNTEAFF. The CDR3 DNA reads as TGTGCCAGTACGGGGGGAGGGGGTCTGAACACTGAAGCTTTCTTT.

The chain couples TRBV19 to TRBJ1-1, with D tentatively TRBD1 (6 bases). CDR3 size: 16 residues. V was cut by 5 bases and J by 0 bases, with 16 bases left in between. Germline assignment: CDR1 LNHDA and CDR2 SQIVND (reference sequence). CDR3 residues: CASSVSRQGMNTEAFF. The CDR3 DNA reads TGTGCCAGTAGTGTTTCAAGGCAGGGGATGAACACTGAAGCTTTCTTT.

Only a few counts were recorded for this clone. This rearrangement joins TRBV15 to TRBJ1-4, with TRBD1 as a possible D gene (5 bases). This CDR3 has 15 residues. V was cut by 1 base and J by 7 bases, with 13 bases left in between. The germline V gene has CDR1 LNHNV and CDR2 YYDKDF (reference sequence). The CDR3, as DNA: TGTGCCACCAGCAGAGTCCAGGGCATTGTTGAAAAACTGTTTTTT. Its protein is CATSRVQGIVEKLFF.

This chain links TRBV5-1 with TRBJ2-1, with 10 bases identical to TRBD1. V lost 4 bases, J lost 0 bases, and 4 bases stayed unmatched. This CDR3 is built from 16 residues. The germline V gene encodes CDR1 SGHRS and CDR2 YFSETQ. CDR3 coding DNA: TGCGCCAGCAGCAGGCGGACAGGGGGCTCCTACAATGAGCAGTTCTTC. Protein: CASSRRTGGSYNEQFF.

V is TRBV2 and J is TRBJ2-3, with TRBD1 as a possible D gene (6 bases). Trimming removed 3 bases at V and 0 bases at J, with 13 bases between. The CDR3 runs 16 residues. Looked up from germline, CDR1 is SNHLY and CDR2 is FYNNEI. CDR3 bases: TGTGCCAGCAGTGATGGACAGTCTTCTAGCACAGATACGCAGTATTTT. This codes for CASSDGQSSSTDTQYF.

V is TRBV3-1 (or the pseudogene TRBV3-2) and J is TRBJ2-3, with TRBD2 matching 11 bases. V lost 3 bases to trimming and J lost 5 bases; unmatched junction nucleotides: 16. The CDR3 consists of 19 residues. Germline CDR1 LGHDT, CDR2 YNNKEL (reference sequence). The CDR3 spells CASSHFFTSGRKGVDTQYF. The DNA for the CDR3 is TGTGCCAGCAGCCACTTTTTCACTAGCGGGAGAAAGGGTGTAGATACGCAGTATTTT.

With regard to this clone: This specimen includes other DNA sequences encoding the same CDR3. The DNA of the CDR3 is TGCGCCAGCAGCCAAGAACCAGGGCGCACAGATACGCAGTATTTT. This translates into CASSQEPGRTDTQYF. The rearrangement links TRBV4-1 to TRBJ2-3; D is perhaps TRBD1 (5 bases). The CDR3 covers 15 residues. Germline CDR1 reads MGHRA; CDR2 reads YSYEKL. The ends were cut back, 0 bases at V and 1 base at J, with 8 bases in the middle.

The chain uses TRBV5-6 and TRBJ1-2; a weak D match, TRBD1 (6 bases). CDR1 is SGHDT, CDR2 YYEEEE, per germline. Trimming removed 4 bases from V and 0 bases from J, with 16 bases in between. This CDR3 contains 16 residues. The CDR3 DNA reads TGTGCCAGCAGCATAGAACAGGGAACAACTAACTATGGCTACACCTTC. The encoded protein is CASSIEQGTTNYGYTF. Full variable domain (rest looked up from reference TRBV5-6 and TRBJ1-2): DAGVTQSPTHLIKTRGQQVTLRCSPKSGHDTVSWYQQALGQGPQFIFQYYEEEERQRGNFPDRFSGHQFPNYSSELNVNALLLGDSALYLCASSIEQGTTNYGYTFGSGTRLTVV.

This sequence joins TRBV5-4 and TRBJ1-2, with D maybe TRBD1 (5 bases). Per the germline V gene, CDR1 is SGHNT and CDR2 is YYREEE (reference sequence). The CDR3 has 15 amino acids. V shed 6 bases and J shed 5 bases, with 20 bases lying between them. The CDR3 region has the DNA TGTGCCAGCACTGGGCGGGGGTCAAACTTTTATGGCTACACCTTC. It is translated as CASTGRGSNFYGYTF.

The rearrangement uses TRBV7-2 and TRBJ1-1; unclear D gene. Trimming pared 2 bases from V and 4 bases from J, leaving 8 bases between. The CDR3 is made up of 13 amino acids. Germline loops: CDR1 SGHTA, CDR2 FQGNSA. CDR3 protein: CASSLFASTEAFF. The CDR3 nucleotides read TGTGCCAGCAGCTTATTTGCGAGCACTGAAGCTTTCTTT.

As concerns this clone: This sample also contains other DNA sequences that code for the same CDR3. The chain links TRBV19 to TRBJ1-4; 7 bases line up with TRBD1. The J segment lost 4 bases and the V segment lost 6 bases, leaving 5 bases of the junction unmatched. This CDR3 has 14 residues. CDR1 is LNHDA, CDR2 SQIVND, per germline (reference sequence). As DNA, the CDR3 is TGTGCCAGTAGGTGGACAGGAGATAATGAAAAACTGTTTTTT. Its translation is CASRWTGDNEKLFF.

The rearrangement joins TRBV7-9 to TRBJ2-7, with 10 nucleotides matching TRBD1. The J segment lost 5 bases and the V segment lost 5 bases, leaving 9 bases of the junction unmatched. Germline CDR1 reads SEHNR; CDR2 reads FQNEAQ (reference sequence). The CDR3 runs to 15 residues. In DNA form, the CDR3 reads TGTGCCAGCAGCAAATGGGGACAGGGGTTAGACGAGCAGTACTTC. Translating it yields CASSKWGQGLDEQYF.

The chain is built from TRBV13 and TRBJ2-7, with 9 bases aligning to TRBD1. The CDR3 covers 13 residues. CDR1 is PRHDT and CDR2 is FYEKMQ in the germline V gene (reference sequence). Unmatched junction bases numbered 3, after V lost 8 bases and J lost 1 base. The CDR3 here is CASRGQGSYEQYF. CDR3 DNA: TGTGCCAGCCGGGGACAGGGTTCCTACGAGCAGTACTTC.

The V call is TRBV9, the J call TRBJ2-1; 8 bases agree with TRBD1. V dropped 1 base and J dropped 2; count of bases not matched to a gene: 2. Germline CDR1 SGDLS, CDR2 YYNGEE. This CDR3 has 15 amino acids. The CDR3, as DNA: TGTGCCAGCAGCGTACAGGGGGCTACCTACAATGAGCAGTTCTTC. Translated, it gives CASSVQGATYNEQFF.

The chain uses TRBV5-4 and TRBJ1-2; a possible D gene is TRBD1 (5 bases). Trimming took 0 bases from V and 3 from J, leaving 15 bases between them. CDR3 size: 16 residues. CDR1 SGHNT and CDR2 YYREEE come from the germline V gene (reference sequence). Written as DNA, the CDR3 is TGTGCCAGCAGCTTGGATGGGAGGGGAGGAGACTATGGCTACACCTTC. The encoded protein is CASSLDGRGGDYGYTF.

Here the CDR3 reads CASSLGQLNTEAFF. The CDR3 bases are TGTGCCAGCTCATTGGGACAACTGAACACTGAAGCTTTCTTT. The J gene is TRBJ1-1, the V gene TRBV18; a weak D match, TRBD1 (6 bases). Deletions cut 5 bases from V and 0 bases from J, with 10 bases between. This CDR3 has 14 amino acids. Germline values: CDR1 KGHSH, CDR2 LQKENI.

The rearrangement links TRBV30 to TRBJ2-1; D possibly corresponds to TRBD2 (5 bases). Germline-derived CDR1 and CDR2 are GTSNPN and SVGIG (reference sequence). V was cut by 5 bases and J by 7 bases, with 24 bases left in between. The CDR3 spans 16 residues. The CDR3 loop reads CAWGTDFGRVTNEQFF. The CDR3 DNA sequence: TGTGCCTGGGGTACGGACTTTGGGAGAGTTACTAATGAGCAGTTCTTC.

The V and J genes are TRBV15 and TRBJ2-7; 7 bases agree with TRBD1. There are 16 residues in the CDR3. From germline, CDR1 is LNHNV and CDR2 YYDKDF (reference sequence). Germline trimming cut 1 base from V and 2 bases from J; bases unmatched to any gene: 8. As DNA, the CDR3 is TGTGCCACCAGCAGAGGAAGGGGGCGGTCTGCCTACGAGCAGTACTTC. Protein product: CATSRGRGRSAYEQYF.

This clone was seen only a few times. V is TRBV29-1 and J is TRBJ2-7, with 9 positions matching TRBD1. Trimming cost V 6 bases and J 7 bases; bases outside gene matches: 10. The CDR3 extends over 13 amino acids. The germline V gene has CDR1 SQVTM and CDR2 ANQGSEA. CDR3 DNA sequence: TGCAGCGTCAAAGAACAGGGGGCGCGGGAGCAGTACTTC. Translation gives CSVKEQGAREQYF.